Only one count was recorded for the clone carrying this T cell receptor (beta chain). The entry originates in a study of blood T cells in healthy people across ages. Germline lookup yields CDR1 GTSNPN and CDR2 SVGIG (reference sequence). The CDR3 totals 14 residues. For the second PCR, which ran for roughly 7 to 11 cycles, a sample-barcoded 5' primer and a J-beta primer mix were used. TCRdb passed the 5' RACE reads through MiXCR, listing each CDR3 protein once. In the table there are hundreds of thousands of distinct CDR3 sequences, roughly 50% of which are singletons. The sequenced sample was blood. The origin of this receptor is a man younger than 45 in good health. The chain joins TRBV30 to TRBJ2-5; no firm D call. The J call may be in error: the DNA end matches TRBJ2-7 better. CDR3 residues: CAWTPLGRNYEQYF. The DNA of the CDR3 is TGTGCCTGGACCCCCCTCGGACGGAACTACGAGCAGTACTTC.